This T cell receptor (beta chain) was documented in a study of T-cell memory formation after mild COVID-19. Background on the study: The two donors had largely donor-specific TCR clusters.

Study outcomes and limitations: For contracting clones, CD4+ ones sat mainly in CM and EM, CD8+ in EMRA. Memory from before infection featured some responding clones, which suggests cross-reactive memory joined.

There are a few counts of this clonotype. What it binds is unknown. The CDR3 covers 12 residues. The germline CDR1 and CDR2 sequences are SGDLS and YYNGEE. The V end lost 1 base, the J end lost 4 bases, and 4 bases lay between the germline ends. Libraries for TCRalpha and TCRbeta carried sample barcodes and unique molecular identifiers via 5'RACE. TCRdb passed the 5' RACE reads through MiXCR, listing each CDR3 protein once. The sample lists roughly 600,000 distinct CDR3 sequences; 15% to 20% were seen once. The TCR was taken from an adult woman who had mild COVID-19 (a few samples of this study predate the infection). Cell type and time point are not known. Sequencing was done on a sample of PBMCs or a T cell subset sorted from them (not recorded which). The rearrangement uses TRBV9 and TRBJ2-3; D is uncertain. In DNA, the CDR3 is TGTGCCAGCAGCGTATTCCCAGATACGCAGTATTTT. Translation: CASSVFPDTQYF.